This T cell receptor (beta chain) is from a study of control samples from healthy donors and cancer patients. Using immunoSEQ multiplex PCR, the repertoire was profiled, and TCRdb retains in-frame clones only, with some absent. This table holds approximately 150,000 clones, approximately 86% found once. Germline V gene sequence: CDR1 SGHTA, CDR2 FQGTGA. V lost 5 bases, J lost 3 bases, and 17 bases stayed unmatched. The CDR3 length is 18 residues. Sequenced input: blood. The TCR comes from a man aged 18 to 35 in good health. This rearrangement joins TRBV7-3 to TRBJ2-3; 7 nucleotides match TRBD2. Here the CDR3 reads CASSLRRRDYKGTDTQYF. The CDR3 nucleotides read TGTGCCAGCAGCCTACGCCGCCGGGACTATAAAGGAACAGATACGCAGTATTTT.